The source of this T cell receptor beta chain is a study of regulatory T cells in long-lasting Graves disease (dated by TCRdb to the early 2020s). With respect to the entire study: Antithyroid drugs had been taken for less than 3 months by newly diagnosed Graves' disease patients. This study used TCR sequencing and RNA sequencing of peripheral blood to compare persistent Graves' disease patients against newly diagnosed Graves' disease patients. The study was conducted in China and was registered as a clinical trial. A total of around 35 samples were covered by TCR sequencing, comprising around 13 persistent and roughly 20 newly diagnosed Graves' disease patients.

The library came from multiplex PCR. Sequencing used an Illumina HiSeq 4000. CDR3 regions were amplified by Arm-PCR with iRepertoire HTBI primers to construct TCR beta libraries. Before sequencing, the PCR products went through gel purification. The original methods were these. A total of under 80 TRBV and some 13 TRBJ segments were identified across samples and were used for gene usage analysis of CDR3 amino acid clonotypes. COPE and FqMerger were used to merge the filtered high-quality paired reads into contigs. BLAST was used to align contigs to IMGT TRBV, TRBD and TRBJ reference genes, with CDR3 defined following IMGT. Highly expanded clones were defined as clonotypes with a frequency above 0.1%. Shannon entropy was used to measure repertoire diversity, and the Gini coefficient was used to measure V-J evenness. A clonotype was considered public if more than one individual shared it. Clones were called with MiXCR by TCRdb after fastp trimmed the public reads at Q25, and only in-frame beta chains were retained. Rows merge per CDR3 protein into single entries with the most common DNA and genes. The authors' filters were not applied to this entry. The sample table lists about 220,000 distinct CDR3 sequences, 15% to 20% of them with a count of one. The top ten hold about 11% of the sample.

This clonotype was counted many times. No cognate antigen has been identified for it. Per-base qualities were not stored, and no clone one base away is much larger. Paper-wide results and their limitations: Only the TCR beta chain was sequenced and analyzed. The authors acknowledged the small sample size as a limitation that may reduce accuracy. Preferential use of TRBV28, TRBJ1-2 and TRBJ2-5 was observed in persistent disease, whereas TRBV20-1 and TRBJ2-1 were favored in newly diagnosed disease. More public clonotypes were shared among persistent patients (roughly 2,900) than among newly diagnosed patients (more than 900). Persistent Graves' disease patients showed lower TCR Shannon entropy and fewer highly expanded clones than newly diagnosed patients, suggesting clonal expansion. The study examined only peripheral blood because the primary lesion, thyroid tissue, could not be accessed.

The sample's time point, from its label and the paper: newly diagnosed GD, antithyroid drugs for less than 3 months. For both TCR sequencing and RNA sequencing, RNA was extracted from PBMCs in TRIzol. The diagnosis of Graves' disease followed American Thyroid Association guidelines. Patients were recruited from an endocrinology department in Xi'an, China. Each patient gave about 8.1 milliliters of peripheral blood, collected in an EDTA anticoagulant tube. PBMCs were isolated by Ficoll Paque Plus density gradient separation without further T cell sorting. An Agilent 2100 Bioanalyzer and agarose gel were used to check RNA quality, and a NanoDrop 2000 was used to measure RNA concentration. For CDR1 and CDR2, the germline V gene (reference sequence) lists DFQATT and SNEGSKA. Deletion took 6 bases off V and 6 bases off J, with a span of 14 bases between the germline ends. The CDR3 runs 12 residues from the cysteine to the phenylalanine. The sequence is cut down to CDR3 DNA, 36 bases in frame from base 1.

These data were also filed under a second study, of T cells in Graves' hyperthyroidism and ophthalmopathy. In that second paper, the authors write: Stable Graves' hyperthyroidism was defined as the absence of progression to ophthalmopathy over 18 months of follow-up. The hyperthyroidism patients were between 18 and 65 years old and newly diagnosed, with a disease duration of less than 2 months. Patients with uncontrolled infections, other autoimmune diseases, pregnancy or lactation were excluded. Clinical symptoms, serum thyroxine and TRAb, thyroid ultrasound, and orbital computed tomography formed the basis for the diagnoses. The TCR CDR3 was subjected to a first round of RT-PCR using the HTBI primer set and the Qiagen OneStep RT-PCR kit. Blood samples also contained most of the expanded thyroid clonotypes (frequency above 0.001), which suggests that blood repertoires may reflect thyroid immune responses. Ophthalmopathy was separated from stable hyperthyroidism by a 13 V-J signature model, with about 88% sensitivity and 81% to 82% specificity obtained in cross-validation and 80%/75% obtained in testing. In validation, the model predicted progression to ophthalmopathy a median of approximately 6.3 months before onset, with roughly 70% sensitivity and about 72% specificity. To identify TCR V-J signatures that set the groups apart, the researchers used a discovery cohort of 100 patients, made up of around 42 with Graves' ophthalmopathy and some 60 with stable Graves' hyperthyroidism. Prospective prediction of ophthalmopathy was tested in an independent validation cohort of approximately 18 hyperthyroidism patients and approximately 17 patients who later progressed to ophthalmopathy. The 90 or so discovery patients were randomly split 7:3 into training and test sets. The study also compared thyroid tissue and blood T-cell repertoires from several Graves' hyperthyroidism patients. Once sampling was done, hyperthyroidism patients were given methimazole at a starting dose of 30 mg daily, whereas ophthalmopathy patients were given high-dose intravenous methylprednisolone. Libraries were constructed in a second round of multiplex PCR, after which size selection and purification were performed. Sequencing of the libraries was done on an Illumina HiSeq2000 using paired-end 100 bp reads. SOAPnuke was used to process the raw data, throwing out any read that contained adapters or uncalled bases, had a mean Phred below 15, or lacked an exact constant-primer or identifier match. COPE v1.2.5 was used to merge the high-quality paired reads, and each unique nucleotide sequence was defined as a clonotype. Clonotypes were aligned to IMGT TRBV, TRBD and TRBJ reference segments using MiTCR v1.1. The analysis included only V-J combinations with a frequency above 0.0001, which together covered more than 98% of the repertoires. The TCS score was defined as F50 (clonal expansion) divided by E x V (chaos), with BLOSUM62-based TCRdist calculated between CDR3 peptides within each V-J. Welch's t-statistics and random forest reduced 500 to 650 V-J features to about 13, which were used in a naive Bayes classifier (R e1071). No statistical method was used to fix the sample size in advance, and group allocation was not hidden from the investigators. According to the paper, TCR Vbeta CDR3 sequencing was carried out on more than 120 peripheral blood samples, which came from under 50 ophthalmopathy, 70 to 80 hyperthyroidism and approximately 17 progressor patients.

This sample comprised peripheral blood mononuclear cells (PBMCs), obtained at new diagnosis, from a patient treated with antithyroid drugs. The V and J genes are TRBV20-1 and TRBJ1-1; the D gene assignment is ambiguous. The receptor comes from a woman aged 25 to 45 with Graves disease. Donor details come from another sample of the same person, matched by shared clones. The sequenced DNA is TGCAGTGCGACCCCGGGGAGGGCTGAAGCTTTCTTT. Its amino acids are CSATPGRAEAFF.